A selection of T cell receptor beta chains follows, all from one sample in a study of T cells after posttransplantation cyclophosphamide. The repertoire was sequenced with immunoSEQ multiplex PCR; TCRdb's copy has only in-frame clones and lacks some. Observed in the sample are 5,500 to 8,500 clones, none of them singletons. The specimen comprised PBMCs, sampled after allogeneic stem cell transplant with posttransplant cyclophosphamide. Source of these receptors: a male patient aged 50 or older who received an allogeneic stem cell transplant from an unrelated donor, was CMV-positive, and had acute GVHD only. The graft donor may have contributed some T cells. Each CDR3 is given with its conserved first and last residue. Fields, in order: V gene, J gene, clone size, D gene, CDR3 DNA, CDR3 protein. D genes are given only for firm matches. Only part of the rows carry a size: once, few, many, or a class if the clone is expanded.

V: TRBV2
J: TRBJ2-1
size: many
D: TRBD2
DNA: TGTGCCAGCAGTCCTAGCGGGATACTCCTCAATGAGCAGTTCTTC
CDR3: CASSPSGILLNEQFF

V: TRBV27
J: TRBJ1-1
size: many
D: NA
DNA: TGTGCCAGCAGTCCACAGGGTACGAACACTGAAGCTTTCTTT
CDR3: CASSPQGTNTEAFF

V: TRBV18
J: TRBJ2-3
size: NA
D: TRBD1
DNA: TGTGCCAGCTCGCTCGGACAGGGACTTACCACAGATACGCAGTATTTT
CDR3: CASSLGQGLTTDTQYF

V: TRBV6-1
J: TRBJ2-3
size: many
D: NA
DNA: TGTGCCAGCAGTGAAAAAATGGCAGGAGATACGCAGTATTTT
CDR3: CASSEKMAGDTQYF

V: TRBV5-4
J: TRBJ2-2
size: many
D: NA
DNA: TGTGCCAGCAGCTTACCGCAGGGGCCGGCTACCGGGGAGCTGTTTTTT
CDR3: CASSLPQGPATGELFF

V: TRBV30
J: TRBJ2-3
size: few
D: TRBD1
DNA: TGTGCCTGGAGCGTAGCAGGGGGCGCGTTAGATACGCAGTATTTT
CDR3: CAWSVAGGALDTQYF

V: TRBV7-9
J: TRBJ2-2
size: many
D: NA
DNA: TGTGCCAGCAGCCCCGGCGGGTCGGCCTGGGACACCGGGGAGCTGTTTTTT
CDR3: CASSPGGSAWDTGELFF

V: TRBV28
J: TRBJ1-5
size: many
D: NA
DNA: TGTGCCAGCAACAGCGGAAATCAGCCCCAGCATTTT
CDR3: CASNSGNQPQHF

V: TRBV11-2
J: TRBJ2-4
size: few
D: TRBD2
DNA: TGTGCCAGCAGCTTAGGCCATCCCCTAGCGGGAGTTAACATTCAGTACTTC
CDR3: CASSLGHPLAGVNIQYF

V: TRBV5-1
J: TRBJ1-1
size: many
D: TRBD1
DNA: TGCGCCAGCATGCTGACAGGGGGCGGGGTGACCACTGAAGCTTTCTTT
CDR3: CASMLTGGGVTTEAFF

V: TRBV7-6
J: TRBJ1-3
size: many
D: TRBD1
DNA: TGTGCCAGCAGCGTTTCCGGGACAGGGAGTGGAAACACCATATATTTT
CDR3: CASSVSGTGSGNTIYF

V: TRBV25-1
J: TRBJ2-1
size: few
D: NA
DNA: TGTGCCAGCAGTGACTCACATGCCACGTCCTACAATGAGCAGTTCTTC
CDR3: CASSDSHATSYNEQFF

V: TRBV9
J: TRBJ1-1
size: many
D: NA
DNA: TGTGCCAGCAGCGTAGGGGAGCCGAACACTGAAGCTTTCTTT
CDR3: CASSVGEPNTEAFF

V: TRBV11-3
J: TRBJ2-1
size: many
D: TRBD2
DNA: TGTGCCAGCAGCTCGCGGAGCGGGGGATCCTACAATGAGCAGTTCTTC
CDR3: CASSSRSGGSYNEQFF

V: TRBV14
J: TRBJ2-1
size: many
D: NA
DNA: TGTGCCAGCAGCCACAGCGGGACATCGGGTGAGCAGTTCTTC
CDR3: CASSHSGTSGEQFF

V: TRBV4-2
J: TRBJ1-2
size: few
D: NA
DNA: TGTGCCAGCAGCCAAGACAGGGGCATAGGGGTTGGCTACACCTTC
CDR3: CASSQDRGIGVGYTF

V: TRBV28
J: TRBJ2-2
size: many
D: NA
DNA: TGTGCCAGCAGTTTTCTTCGGGACACCGGGGAGCTGTTTTTT
CDR3: CASSFLRDTGELFF

V: TRBV30
J: TRBJ2-5
size: many
D: NA
DNA: TGTGCCTGGAGTGGTACTGAGTCTGAGGCCCAGTACTTC
CDR3: CAWSGTESEAQYF